The 2 T cell receptor beta chains in this list originate from one sample, sequenced in a study of blood T cell repertoires in COVID-19. Measured with immunoSEQ multiplex PCR; TCRdb has only the in-frame clones, and not every one. The sample holds some 190,000 clones; approximately 81% are singletons and the top ten take over 9.5%. Sequenced: peripheral blood. These receptors originate from a woman aged 80 or older with active or convalescent COVID-19.

V and J are TRBV24-1 and TRBJ2-3, with 11 bases aligning to TRBD2. CDR1 and CDR2 (germline): KGHDR, SFDVKD. With V trimmed by 4 bases and J by 6 bases, 8 bases remained unmatched. The CDR3 extends over 16 amino acids. The CDR3 DNA follows: TGTGCCACCAGTGACCCACTAGCGGGAGACTCGGATACGCAGTATTTT. Translating it yields CATSDPLAGDSDTQYF.

Many counts were recorded for this clone. The CDR3 sequence is CASSQVSDSNYGYTF. CDR3 DNA: TGTGCCAGCAGCCAAGTTTCAGATTCTAACTATGGCTACACCTTC. The chain uses TRBV4-2 and TRBJ1-2; no firm D call. Trimming pared 1 base from V and 0 bases from J, leaving 9 bases between. This CDR3 is 15 amino acids long. Germline V gene sequence: CDR1 LGHNA, CDR2 YNFKEQ.